Following are 27 T cell receptor beta chains from one sample sequenced in a study of shared clonotypes between healthy human individuals. Only in-frame clones appear in the TCRdb table, and some are missing; sequencing was by immunoSEQ multiplex PCR. In the table there are about 680,000 clones, roughly 73% of which are singletons. Input material: memory CD4+ T cells sorted from blood. Subset: CD45RA-negative fraction. Every receptor here comes from a woman aged 25 to 39 in good health.

The CDR3 DNA reads TGCGCCAGCAGCACTCCCAGCTGGAACACTGAAGCTTTCTTT. Its protein is CASSTPSWNTEAFF. The chain recombines TRBV4-1 with TRBJ1-1; D ambiguous. CDR3 size: 14 residues. The V gene's germline CDR1 is MGHRA and CDR2 YSYEKL. Between the trimmed V and J ends, which lost 5 bases and 1 base, there was a span of 11 bases.

The chain is built from TRBV6-5 and TRBJ2-7, with D tentatively TRBD1 (6 bases). The CDR3 consists of 15 residues. The germline gives CDR1 MNHEY, CDR2 SVGAGI. Trimming left V 6 bases short and J 3 bases short, with 18 bases between. CDR3 protein: CASRSQGTAGYEQYF. The CDR3 bases are TGTGCCAGCAGGTCACAGGGAACCGCGGGCTACGAGCAGTACTTC.

This clone was detected a few times. The chain carries TRBV20-1 and TRBJ1-2, with 9 positions matching TRBD1. J lost 7 bases, V lost 7 bases, and 4 bases had no gene match. The CDR3 is 11 amino acids. Germline V CDR1 and CDR2: DFQATT, SNEGSKA (reference sequence). In DNA form, the CDR3 reads TGCAGTGGAGACAGGGGGGCTGGCTACACCTTC. This gives the protein CSGDRGAGYTF.

The chain combines TRBV28 with TRBJ1-1; D is perhaps TRBD1 (6 bases). V lost 5 bases to trimming and J lost 0 bases, with 10 bases between them. This CDR3 contains 14 residues. Germline loops: CDR1 MDHEN, CDR2 SYDVKM. The CDR3 protein is CASSPWTVNTEAFF. Here the CDR3 DNA reads TGTGCCAGCAGTCCCTGGACAGTGAACACTGAAGCTTTCTTT.

The sample holds a few counts of this clone. The V call is TRBV4-1, the J call TRBJ1-1; no firm D call. The germline V and J ends were trimmed by 0 bases and 1 base, with 6 bases remaining between them. The CDR3 is 14 amino acids. CDR1 and CDR2 from the germline V gene are MGHRA and YSYEKL. The CDR3 region has the DNA TGCGCCAGCAGCCAAGATGGACGGAACACTGAAGCTTTCTTT. Translation: CASSQDGRNTEAFF.

The rearrangement uses TRBV14 and TRBJ2-7; 9 bases map to TRBD2. Germline-derived CDR1 and CDR2 are SGHDN and FVKESK. The CDR3 covers 16 residues. Trimming removed 4 bases from V and 1 base from J; junction bases left unmatched: 8. The CDR3 coding sequence is TGTGCCAGCAGCCCGACCCCCCTAGCGGGATCCTACGAGCAGTACTTC. Protein product: CASSPTPLAGSYEQYF. The full variable domain, completed using reference TRBV14 and TRBJ2-7, is EAGVTQFPSHSVIEKGQTVTLRCDPISGHDNLYWYRRVMGKEIKFLLHFVKESKQDESGMPNNRFLAERTGGTYSTLKVQPAELEDSGVYFCASSPTPLAGSYEQYFGPGTRLTVT.

DNA for the CDR3: TGTGCCAGCAGCTTAGCGGGATCAACTAATGAAAAACTGTTTTTT. Translated: CASSLAGSTNEKLFF. The chain combines TRBV11-2 with TRBJ1-4; D is unresolved. Deletions cut 1 base from V and 0 bases from J, with 6 bases between. The CDR3 loop spans 15 amino acids. From germline, CDR1 is SGHAT and CDR2 FQNNGV.

This rearrangement joins TRBV28 to TRBJ1-2, with a possible D match to TRBD1 (5 bases). The CDR3 loop spans 14 amino acids. Germline V gene sequence: CDR1 MDHEN, CDR2 SYDVKM. V dropped 7 bases and J dropped 1 base, with 13 bases sitting between them. CDR3 region: CASNPTAFNYGYTF. The CDR3 bases are TGTGCCAGCAACCCGACAGCGTTTAACTATGGCTACACCTTC.

CDR3 amino acids: CASSLSGLAGNTGELFF. CDR3 DNA: TGTGCCAGCAGCTTATCCGGACTAGCGGGGAACACCGGGGAGCTGTTTTTT. V usage is TRBV7-2 and J usage is TRBJ2-2; 11 bases align to TRBD2. The CDR3 runs 17 residues. CDR1 and CDR2 (germline): SGHTA, FQGNSA. V dropped 2 bases and J dropped 1; count of bases not matched to a gene: 3.

The rearrangement joins TRBV10-3 to TRBJ1-4; tentatively, D is TRBD1 (5 bases). V was clipped by 8 bases and J by 4 bases, with 8 bases between them. Germline lookup yields CDR1 ENHRY and CDR2 SYGVKD. The CDR3 is made up of 12 amino acids. This CDR3 is CAIDGGNEKLFF. CDR3 bases: TGTGCCATCGACGGGGGTAATGAAAAACTGTTTTTT.

Only a few counts were recorded for this clone. This chain joins TRBV21-1 and TRBJ2-3; the listed D gene, TRBD2, was not tested against the DNA. TRBV21-1 is noted as a pseudogene. This CDR3 contains 16 residues. Written as DNA, the CDR3 is TGTGCCAGCAGCAAAAGGGGGAGGGTTGGCCTAGATACGCAGTATTTT. Amino acids: CASSKRGRVGLDTQYF.

The CDR3 coding sequence is TGTGCCAGTGGGAGCGATTTCCACGAGCAGTACTTC. This sequence encodes CASGSDFHEQYF. The chain uses TRBV28 and TRBJ2-7; maybe TRBD2 (5 bases). The ends were cut back, 9 bases at V and 5 bases at J, with 14 bases in the middle. Germline V CDR1 and CDR2: MDHEN, SYDVKM. This CDR3 spans 12 amino acids.

The genes are TRBV27 and TRBJ2-3; D not certain. Germline CDR1 is MNHEY and CDR2 is SMNVEV (reference sequence). The CDR3 covers 14 residues. V gave up 3 bases and J gave up 0 bases, with 7 bases separating them. CDR3 coding DNA: TGTGCCAGCAGTTTTCGGGCTAGCACAGATACGCAGTATTTT. It translates to CASSFRASTDTQYF.

The chain carries TRBV18 and TRBJ1-2; a possible D gene is TRBD1 (5 bases). The CDR3 is made up of 15 amino acids. CDR1 and CDR2 (germline): KGHSH, LQKENI. V was shortened by 1 base and J by 6 bases, with 15 bases between the two germline ends. DNA of the CDR3: TGTGCCAGCTCACCACGCGTCGAGGGGTGGGATGGCTACACCTTC. Amino acid sequence: CASSPRVEGWDGYTF.

Note on this clone: Other DNA sequences of this sample code for an identical CDR3. V is TRBV5-6 and J is TRBJ1-3, with D perhaps matching TRBD1 (5 bases). CDR1 and CDR2 (germline): SGHDT, YYEEEE. The CDR3 has 14 amino acids. Trimming took 3 bases from V and 1 from J, leaving 8 bases between them. For the CDR3, the DNA is TGTGCCAGCAGCTGGGGCCGTTCTGGAAACACCATATATTTT. Protein sequence: CASSWGRSGNTIYF.

CDR3 region: CASSSGTSGTLSQYF. CDR3 DNA: TGTGCCAGCAGCAGTGGGACTAGCGGGACTCTGTCCCAGTACTTC. The chain combines TRBV2 with TRBJ2-5; TRBD2 matches at 13 bases. J was trimmed by 9 bases and V by 6 bases; bases with no gene match: 10. The CDR3 spans 15 residues. Germline V CDR1 and CDR2: SNHLY, FYNNEI.

The chain links TRBV2 to TRBJ1-1; perhaps TRBD1 as D (6 bases). The CDR3 length is 13 residues. V lost 7 bases and J 8 bases, leaving 17 bases between the germline ends. The germline CDR1 and CDR2 sequences are SNHLY and FYNNEI. The CDR3 is CASTLRGGAEAFF. As DNA, the CDR3 is TGTGCCAGCACCCTAAGGGGGGGGGCAGAAGCTTTCTTT.

The chain is built from TRBV5-4 and TRBJ1-3, with 9 bases lining up with TRBD1. This CDR3 comprises 15 residues. J gave up 2 bases and V 3 bases, and 3 bases lay outside the gene matches. The germline CDR1 and CDR2 sequences are SGHNT and YYREEE (reference sequence). CDR3: CASSSGTGTGNTIYF. Written as DNA, the CDR3 is TGTGCCAGCAGCTCGGGGACAGGGACTGGAAACACCATATATTTT.

The gene calls are TRBV19 and TRBJ1-5; D is ambiguous. CDR1 is LNHDA and CDR2 is SQIVND in the germline V gene (reference sequence). Trimming took 5 bases from V and 1 from J, leaving 9 bases between them. This CDR3 contains 14 residues. CDR3 nucleotides: TGTGCCAGTAGTCCTCATAAGAGCAATCAGCCCCAGCATTTT. The encoded protein is CASSPHKSNQPQHF.

This chain links TRBV18 with TRBJ1-2; D unclear. CDR3 length: 13 amino acids. Trimming pared 2 bases from V and 8 bases from J, leaving 12 bases between. The V gene's germline CDR1 is KGHSH and CDR2 LQKENI. DNA of the CDR3: TGTGCCAGCTCACCAGGGGAGGAGTCAGGCTACACCTTC. It specifies CASSPGEESGYTF.

J is TRBJ2-1 and V is TRBV11-1, with 12 positions matching TRBD2. Losses at the gene ends were 6 bases for V and 8 bases for J; bases not matched to a gene: 14. The germline V gene encodes CDR1 SGHAT and CDR2 FQDESV (reference sequence). The length of the CDR3 is 17 residues. CDR3 in amino acids: CASSHTLGLAGAYEQFF. For the CDR3, the DNA is TGTGCCAGCAGTCACACTCTGGGACTAGCGGGTGCATATGAGCAGTTCTTC.

This clone was picked up a small number of times. V gene TRBV7-8 combines with J gene TRBJ1-2; maybe TRBD1 (6 bases). The CDR3 has 15 residues. Germline V gene lookup returns CDR1 SGHVS and CDR2 FQNEAQ. V was clipped by 6 bases and J by 3 bases, with 17 bases between them. CDR3 sequence: CASSYRGASDYGYTF. CDR3 bases: TGTGCCAGCAGTTACCGGGGGGCGTCCGACTATGGCTACACCTTC. Together with reference TRBV7-8 and TRBJ1-2, the CDR3 gives the full variable domain: GAGVSQSPRYKVAKRGQDVALRCDPISGHVSLFWYQQALGQGPEFLTYFQNEAQLDKSGLPSDRFFAERPEGSVSTLKIQRTQQEDSAVYLCASSYRGASDYGYTFGSGTRLTVV.

The rearrangement joins TRBV28 to TRBJ1-5; D gene uncertain. V gave up 5 bases and J gave up 6 bases, with 14 bases separating them. The V gene's germline CDR1 is MDHEN and CDR2 SYDVKM. The length of the CDR3 is 14 residues. CDR3 in DNA: TGTGCCAGCAGTCCAGGATTGGCAGGTCAGCCCCAGCATTTT. It specifies CASSPGLAGQPQHF. The variable domain in full, with the rest retrieved from reference TRBV28 and TRBJ1-5, is DVKVTQSSRYLVKRTGEKVFLECVQDMDHENMFWYRQDPGLGLRLIYFSYDVKMKEKGDIPEGYSVSREKKERFSLILESASTNQTSMYLCASSPGLAGQPQHFGDGTRLSIL.

The chain employs TRBV5-1 and TRBJ2-5; maybe TRBD2 (7 bases). Trimming left V 4 bases short and J 4 bases short, with 26 bases between. The CDR3 length is 18 residues. Germline assignment: CDR1 SGHRS and CDR2 YFSETQ. CDR3 in amino acids: CASSPGGGWQGLGETQYF. Written as DNA, the CDR3 is TGCGCCAGCAGCCCGGGAGGCGGGTGGCAGGGGCTCGGAGAGACCCAGTACTTC.

To note about this clone: A far larger clone differs by one base, so this is likely a read error. At the DNA level, this CDR3 is encoded by other sequences in the same sample as well. CDR3 protein: CASSLGGTVFYGYTF. CDR3 DNA: TGTGCCAGCAGCTTGGGAGGGACTGTTTTCTATGGATACACCTTC. The chain is built from TRBV11-2 and TRBJ1-2; a possible D gene is TRBD1 (5 bases). There are 15 residues in the CDR3. Germline CDR1 and CDR2: SGHAT and FQNNGV.

V usage is TRBV19 and J usage is TRBJ2-5, with TRBD1 matching over 10 bases. The CDR3 runs 14 residues. CDR1 is LNHDA and CDR2 is SQIVND in the germline V gene (reference sequence). V lost 4 bases, J lost 5 bases, and 4 bases stayed unmatched. This CDR3 reads CASSRQGAKETQYF. In nucleotides, the CDR3 is TGTGCCAGTAGTAGACAGGGGGCGAAGGAGACCCAGTACTTC.

The chain couples TRBV28 to TRBJ1-2; maybe TRBD1 (5 bases). Germline V gene sequence: CDR1 MDHEN, CDR2 SYDVKM. V was cut by 7 bases and J by 1 base, with 16 bases left in between. The CDR3 runs 15 residues. The CDR3 coding sequence is TGTGCCAGCAATCCCGGACACCAAAGTAACTATGGCTACACCTTC. This codes for CASNPGHQSNYGYTF.